These T cell receptor beta chains were read from a single sample in a study of CD8+CD57+ T cells in acquired aplastic anemia. MiXCR, applied by TCRdb to the reads, yields one record per CDR3 protein. This sample has around 220,000 distinct CDR3 sequences, with about half found just once. Material: sorted CD4+, CD8+, or CD8+CD57+ T cells (not recorded which) from PBMCs. The receptor set was obtained from a human donor with aplastic anemia. Each CDR3 is given with its conserved first and last residue. A D gene is named only where the DNA matches it firmly. Rows may omit the clone size; those that give it use once, few, many or a size class.

TRBJ1-6 | TRBV7-2 | NA | NA | CASSLALGSPLHF | TGTGCCAGCAGCTTAGCTCTGGGATCACCCCTCCACTTT
TRBJ2-2 | TRBV5-1 | TRBD2 | NA | CASSRSLPGLQNTGELFF | TGCGCCAGCAGCCGCTCTCTACCGGGACTACAGAACACCGGGGAGCTGTTTTTT
TRBJ2-7 | TRBV2 | TRBD1 | NA | CASRGQGPLYEQYF | TGTGCCAGCAGGGGACAGGGGCCGTTGTACGAGCAGTACTTC
TRBJ2-7 | TRBV20-1 | NA | NA | CSARFPSSYEQYF | TGCAGTGCTAGATTCCCCTCCTCCTACGAGCAGTACTTC
TRBJ1-5 | TRBV7-9 | NA | many | CASSLGGRNQPQHF | TGTGCCAGCAGCTTAGGGGGTAGGAATCAGCCCCAGCATTTT
TRBJ2-4 | TRBV5-8 | NA | NA | CASSLWGVAKNIQYF | TGTGCCAGCAGCTTGTGGGGGGTGGCCAAAAACATTCAGTACTTC
TRBJ2-7 | TRBV29-1 | NA | NA | CSVKHYEQYF | TGCAGCGTAAAGCACTACGAGCAGTACTTC
TRBJ2-1 | TRBV9 | TRBD2 | many | CASSVGASGFNEQFF | TGTGCCAGCAGCGTAGGGGCTAGCGGGTTCAATGAGCAGTTCTTC
TRBJ1-6 | TRBV7-9 | TRBD1 | many | CASSYPGAGGRHSPLHF | TGTGCCAGCAGCTACCCAGGGGCAGGGGGCCGCCATTCACCCCTCCACTTT
TRBJ1-1 | TRBV20-1 | NA | many | CSARMAIPTPNRDPMNTEAFF | TGCAGTGCTAGAATGGCCATCCCTACACCTAACCGGGACCCCATGAACACTGAAGCTTTCTTT
TRBJ2-7 | TRBV28 | TRBD2 | NA | CASTGGWSYEQYF | TGTGCCAGCACGGGGGGGTGGAGCTACGAGCAGTACTTC
TRBJ2-7 | TRBV7-4 | NA | NA | CASSLPGQSEQYF | TGTGCCAGCAGCTTACCAGGACAGAGCGAGCAGTACTTC
TRBJ2-7 | TRBV6-1 | NA | many | CASSGNLQAYEQYF | TGTGCCAGCAGTGGAAACCTGCAAGCCTACGAGCAGTACTTC
TRBJ1-1 | TRBV6-5 | NA | NA | CASSYSMSTEAFF | TGTGCCAGCAGTTACTCAATGAGCACTGAAGCTTTCTTT
TRBJ1-2 | TRBV20-1 | TRBD1 | NA | CSVRDSTNYSYTF | TGCAGTGTTAGGGACAGCACGAACTATAGCTACACCTTC
TRBJ1-2 | TRBV5-1 | NA | NA | CASSDQTVTNYGYTF | TGCGCCAGCAGCGACCAGACAGTGACTAACTATGGCTACACCTTC
TRBJ2-7 | TRBV5-1 | TRBD1 | NA | CASSSTTGQRVYEQYF | TGCGCCAGCAGCTCCACTACGGGACAGCGAGTCTACGAGCAGTACTTC
TRBJ1-6 | TRBV29-1 | NA | few | CSVDWITGYHSPLHF | TGCAGCGTTGATTGGATTACAGGCTACCATTCACCCCTCCACTTT
TRBJ1-3 | TRBV10-3 | NA | once | CAISEGQSGNTIYF | TGTGCCATCAGTGAGGGACAGTCTGGAAACACCATATATTTT
TRBJ2-7 | TRBV7-4 | NA | NA | CASSFKVSFTYEQYF | TGTGCCAGCAGCTTCAAAGTTTCGTTCACCTACGAGCAGTACTTC